The TCR beta chain described here comes from a study of Ad26.COV2.S vaccination and SARS-CoV-2 variants. CDR1 and CDR2 (germline): MDHEN, SYDVKM. CDR3 length: 12 residues. V dropped 2 bases and J dropped 8 bases, with 10 bases sitting between them. Sequenced by immunoSEQ multiplex PCR; TCRdb stores in-frame clones only, minus some. The data hold tens of thousands of clones, with about four fifths observed a single time. This TCR came from a human donor who had recovered from COVID-19. The input for sequencing was peripheral blood, taken after recovery from COVID-19. The gene calls are TRBV28 and TRBJ2-7; D unclear. In nucleotides, the CDR3 is TGTGCCAGCAGTTTAGAAGGTTACAAGCAGTACTTC. Amino acids: CASSLEGYKQYF.